Each of the 4 T cell receptor beta chains below was sequenced from the same sample in a study of cytomegalovirus exposure and HLA in healthy donors. The PCR employed 60 Vbeta primers together with 13 Jbeta primers. Profiled with immunoSEQ multiplex PCR; TCRdb holds only in-frame clones, not every one. Of around 100,000 clones in the sample, around two thirds were seen once. The specimen was PBMCs. The receptors come from a young man in good health and CMV-seropositive.

This rearrangement joins TRBV29-1 to TRBJ1-1; TRBD1 matches at 7 bases. Looked up from germline, CDR1 is SQVTM and CDR2 is ANQGSEA. This CDR3 comprises 12 residues. The trim removed 7 bases at V and 4 bases at J, leaving 6 bases unmatched. The CDR3 DNA reads TGCAGCGAATCGACAGGGCCCACTGAAGCTTTCTTT. Translation: CSESTGPTEAFF.

The gene calls are TRBV11-2 and TRBJ1-2; possibly TRBD1 for D (6 bases). CDR3 length equals 13 residues. Germline V gives CDR1 SGHAT, CDR2 FQNNGV. V dropped 5 bases and J dropped 9 bases, with 16 bases sitting between them. CDR3 bases: TGTGCCAGCAGCAACCTCCGGGACACCCGCTACACCTTC. It encodes CASSNLRDTRYTF.

The rearrangement joins TRBV19 to TRBJ2-2; 10 bases match TRBD1. J lost 2 bases, V lost 6 bases, and 3 bases had no gene match. CDR3 length equals 15 residues. The germline V gene has CDR1 LNHDA and CDR2 SQIVND (reference sequence). The CDR3 coding sequence is TGTGCCAGTAGCGGACAGGGGGGAAACACCGGGGAGCTGTTTTTT. Its protein product is CASSGQGGNTGELFF.

Turning to this clone: Germline and junction disagree at one end, which may indicate a read error. The CDR3 DNA reads TGCAGTGCTAGAGATGGCGGGATCTTT. Protein sequence: CSARDGGIF. The chain recombines TRBV20-1 with TRBJ1-1; D remains ambiguous. This CDR3 is 9 amino acids long. Germline V gene data show CDR1 as DFQATT and CDR2 as SNEGSKA (reference sequence).